This entry features one TCR beta chain sequence. There is no known antigen for this receptor. It has no much larger one-base neighbor in the sample; base qualities were not kept. The data were obtained in a study of tumor and adjacent non-tumor tissue in lung cancer (dated by TCRdb to the late 2010s). Background on the whole study: By cancer type, the cohort comprised about 13 adenocarcinoma patients, a couple of squamous cell carcinoma patients and 1 small cell lung cancer patient. Ages among the roughly 15 patients ranged from roughly 31 to 85 years, there were 10 men and 5 women, and disease was at TNM stage I to III. In total, sequencing yielded 100 million to 150 million productive TCRbeta reads, which works out to an average of about 3.9 million reads per sample. Bulk TCRbeta repertoires were compared between lung tumor tissue and matched distant non-tumor lung tissue obtained from fewer than 18 lung cancer patients. A few dozen paired specimens, one tumor and one normal lung sample per patient, were profiled by TCRbeta CDR3 sequencing. Overall study outcomes, separate from this receptor: Because peripheral blood was not sequenced, blood TCRbeta repertoires in the lung cancer patients of the study were not examined. The sequencing platform is not named in the methods, and unique molecular identifiers are not mentioned. A significantly larger cumulative share of the repertoire was made up by the top 100 clones in normal lung than in tumor tissue. With only approximately 15 patients in the cohort, the authors noted that larger samples and more detailed clinical data are needed. Tumor tissue showed significantly greater TCR diversity (inverse Simpson) than normal lung tissue (431.37 vs 166.20, P = 0.0075, Mann-Whitney U test). Younger patients had significantly higher TCR diversity, and higher tumor TCR diversity was associated with shorter overall and disease-free survival.

The CDR1 and CDR2 encoded by the germline V gene are MNHEY and SVGEGT. Counted from cysteine to phenylalanine, this CDR3 has 14 amino acids. Left in the record is the CDR3 DNA by itself, 42 bases read in frame from the first base. V has 1 base trimmed and J has 3 bases trimmed; junction bases matching no gene number 0. The library relied on multiplex PCR. The instrument was an Illumina HiSeq 2500. TCRbeta libraries were built by three rounds of nested PCR using primers (Table S4), following protocols modified from ARM-PCR. PCR products of 200-500 bp were gel-excised and purified with the QIAquick gel extraction kit before sequencing. The paper's processing steps were these. Trimmomatic was used to clean the reads, FLASH merged the cleaned reads into complete CDR3 sequences, and MiTCR assigned the sequences to V(D)J germline segments. Clonal diversity was computed as the inverse Simpson's index with VDJtools. In-frame sequences lacking a premature stop codon were counted as productive reads. Using fastp at Q25 and MiXCR, TCRdb reprocessed the public reads and kept productive beta chains. Duplicate CDR3 protein sequences are folded into a single record with the most common DNA and genes. The V and J calls and clone size come from TCRdb's table, not from the authors' own analysis. The sample records about 200,000 distinct CDR3 sequences, approximately 74% of which are singletons. The leading ten clones occupy approximately 26% of the sample.

RNA was isolated from bulk unsorted tissue, and RNA quality was assessed with a NanoDrop ND-1000 and an Agilent 2100. Newly diagnosed lung cancer patients without prior chemotherapy who had been admitted for thoracic surgery in China between August and November 2014 were enrolled as donors. Patients with previous radiotherapy or chemotherapy, or with another concurrent cancer, were excluded from the study. Pieces of surgical tissue measuring about 1-2.2 cm3 were kept in RNAlater solution and stored at -80 degrees C until use. This chain joins TRBV6-2 or TRBV6-3 to TRBJ2-7; 10 bases in the middle match TRBD1. The receptor comes from a man in his 60s with non-small cell lung cancer. Sequenced input: lung tumor tissue. The CDR3 reads as follows: CASSYWTGGYEQYF. At the DNA level, the sequence is TGTGCCAGCAGTTACTGGACAGGGGGCTACGAGCAGTACTTC.